This T cell receptor beta chain was obtained from a study of naive and memory T cell subsets. Study outcomes and limitations: Naive and memory subsets had different power law exponents for TCR abundance. TCR counts from RNA may reflect activation-linked expression changes.

Both TRBC1 and TRBC2 were covered by a beta constant-region primer of two equimolar oligonucleotides. Ligated cDNA was amplified by four rounds of PCR with nested alpha and beta constant-region primers and SP2. A 12-nucleotide UMI and the SP2 primer were added to the cDNA 3' end by oligonucleotide ligation. TCRdb ran MiXCR on the UMI-ligation and nested PCR reads and lists one entry per CDR3 protein. The table includes some 83,000 distinct CDR3 sequences, roughly 9.2% detected once. From the second PCR step, alpha and beta chains were amplified apart. Germline V lookup: CDR1 MDHEN, CDR2 SYDVKM. The CDR3 has 16 residues. V was clipped by 5 bases and J by 0 bases; unmatched bases: 6. In its sample, this clonotype was seen a few times. Its antigen is as yet unknown.

V is TRBV28 and J is TRBJ2-2, with TRBD1 identical over 7 bases. The sequencing sample was made of naive CD8+ T cells from blood. This TCR was sampled from a human donor in good health. The CDR3 loop is CASSIGGRANTGELFF. The CDR3 DNA is TGTGCCAGCAGTATAGGGGGCAGGGCGAACACCGGGGAGCTGTTTTTT.